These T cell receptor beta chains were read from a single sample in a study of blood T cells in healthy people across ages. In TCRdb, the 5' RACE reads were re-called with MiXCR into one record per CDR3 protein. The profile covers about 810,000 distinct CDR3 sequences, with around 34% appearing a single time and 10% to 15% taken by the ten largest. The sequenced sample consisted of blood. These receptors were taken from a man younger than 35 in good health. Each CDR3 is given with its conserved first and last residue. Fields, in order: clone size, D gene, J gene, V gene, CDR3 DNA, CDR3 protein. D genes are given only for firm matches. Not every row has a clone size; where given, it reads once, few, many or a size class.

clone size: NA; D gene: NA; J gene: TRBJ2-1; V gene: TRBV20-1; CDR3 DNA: TGCAGTGCTAGAGAAGGTGGGAGTGTAGGGAATGAGCAGTTCTTC; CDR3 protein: CSAREGGSVGNEQFF
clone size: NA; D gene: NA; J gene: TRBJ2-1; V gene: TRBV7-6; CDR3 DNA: TGTGCCAGCAGCTTTCGGACGGGGAGGATCGGCAATGAGCAGTTCTTC; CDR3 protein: CASSFRTGRIGNEQFF
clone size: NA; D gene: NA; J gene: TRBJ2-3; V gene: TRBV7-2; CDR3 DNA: TGTGCCAGCAGCGTAGGTTCCGGTAGTACGCAGTATTTT; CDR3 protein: CASSVGSGSTQYF
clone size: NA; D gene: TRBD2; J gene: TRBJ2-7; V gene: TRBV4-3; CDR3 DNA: TGCGCCAGCAGCCAAGAGCGGGAGGGCCTCTACGAGCAGTACTTC; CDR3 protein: CASSQEREGLYEQYF
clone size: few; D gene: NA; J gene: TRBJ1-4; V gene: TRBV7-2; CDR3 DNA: TGTGCCAGCAGCTTTTTCATCTGGGGGACAACTAATGAAAAACTGTTTTTT; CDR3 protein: CASSFFIWGTTNEKLFF
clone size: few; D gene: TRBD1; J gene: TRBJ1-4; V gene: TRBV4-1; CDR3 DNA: TGCGCCAGCAGCCAAGGTTCGTCAGGGGGCGAAAAACTGTTTTTT; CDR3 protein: CASSQGSSGGEKLFF
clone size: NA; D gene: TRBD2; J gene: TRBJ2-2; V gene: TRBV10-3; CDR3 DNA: TGTGCCATCAGTGCTAGCGGAGGCGGCACCGGGGAGCTGTTTTTT; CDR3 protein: CAISASGGGTGELFF
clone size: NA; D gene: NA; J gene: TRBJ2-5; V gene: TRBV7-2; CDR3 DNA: TGTGCCAGCAGCTTAAGTTTGGAAAAAGAGACCCAGTACTTC; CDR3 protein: CASSLSLEKETQYF
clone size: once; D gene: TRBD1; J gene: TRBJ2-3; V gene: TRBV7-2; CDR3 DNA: TGTGCCAGCAGCCAGAGACAGGGGATGGGCACAGATACGCAGTATTTT; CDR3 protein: CASSQRQGMGTDTQYF
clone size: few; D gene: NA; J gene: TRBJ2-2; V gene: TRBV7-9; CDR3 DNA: TGTGCCAGCAGCTTAAGTCAGCTAAACGGGGAGCTGTTTTTT; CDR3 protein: CASSLSQLNGELFF
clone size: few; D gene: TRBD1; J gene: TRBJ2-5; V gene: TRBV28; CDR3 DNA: TGTGCCAGCAGTTTATGGCAGGGGGCGGGGGAGACCCAGTACTTC; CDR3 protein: CASSLWQGAGETQYF
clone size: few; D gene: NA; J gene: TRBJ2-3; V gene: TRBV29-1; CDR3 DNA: TGCAGCGTTGAAGCCATGACCGGGACTGCCTGGGGTACGCAGTATTTT; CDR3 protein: CSVEAMTGTAWGTQYF
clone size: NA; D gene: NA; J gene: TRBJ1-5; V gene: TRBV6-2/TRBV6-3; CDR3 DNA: TGTGCCACCCGGTATGGTGAGCAGCCCCAGCATTTT; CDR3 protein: CATRYGEQPQHF
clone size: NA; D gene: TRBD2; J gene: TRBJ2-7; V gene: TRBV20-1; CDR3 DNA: TGCAGTGCTACCGTTCCCGGGACTAGCGGAAAAACCTACAATGAGCAGTACTTC; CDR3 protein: CSATVPGTSGKTYNEQYF
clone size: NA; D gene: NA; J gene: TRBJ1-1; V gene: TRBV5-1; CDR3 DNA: TGCGCCAGCAGGGCGGGGGCCGGGGTCACTGAAGCTTTCTTT; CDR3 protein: CASRAGAGVTEAFF
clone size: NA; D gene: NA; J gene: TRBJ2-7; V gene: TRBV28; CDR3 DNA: TGTGCCAGCACCTATGGCTCCTACGAGCAGTACTTC; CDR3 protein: CASTYGSYEQYF
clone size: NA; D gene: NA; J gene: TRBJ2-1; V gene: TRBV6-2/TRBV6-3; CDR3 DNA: TGTGCCAGCCAGGACCACTCCTACAATGAGCAGTTCTTC; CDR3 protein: CASQDHSYNEQFF
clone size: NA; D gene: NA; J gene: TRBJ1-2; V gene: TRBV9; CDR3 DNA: TGTGCCAGCAGCGTAGGGGGGTTGGGACCCATCGTCGGGGGCTACACCTTC; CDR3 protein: CASSVGGLGPIVGGYTF
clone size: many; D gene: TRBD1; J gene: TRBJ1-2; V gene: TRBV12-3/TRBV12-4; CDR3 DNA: TGTGCCAGCAGCCCCGGGACAGCCCATAACTATGGCTACACCTTC; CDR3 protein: CASSPGTAHNYGYTF
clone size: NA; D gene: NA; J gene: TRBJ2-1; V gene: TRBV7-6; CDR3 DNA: TGTGCCAGCAGCGTACCTGGACAGAATGAGCAGTTCTTC; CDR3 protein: CASSVPGQNEQFF